This passage covers 20 T cell receptor beta chains from one sample sequenced in a study of blood T cell repertoires in COVID-19. Method: immunoSEQ multiplex PCR; TCRdb's copy keeps in-frame clones and lacks some. The sample includes some 70,000 clones, over 80% of them seen just once. The sequenced material came from peripheral blood. Every receptor here comes from a man between 45 and 60 years old with COVID-19, enrolled during active disease.

The rearrangement joins TRBV30 to TRBJ2-2, with D maybe TRBD1 (5 bases). Germline V gene lookup returns CDR1 GTSNPN and CDR2 SVGIG (reference sequence). With 8 bases removed from V and 3 bases from J, the gap between germline ends came to 16 bases. The CDR3 is made up of 14 amino acids. The CDR3 region is CATSGQTYTGELFF. In DNA form, the CDR3 reads TGTGCCACCTCAGGGCAGACCTACACCGGGGAGCTGTTTTTT. Supplemented by reference TRBV30 and TRBJ2-2, the full variable domain reads SQTIHQWPATLVQPVGSPLSLECTVEGTSNPNLYWYRQAAGRGLQLLFYSVGIGQISSEVPQNLSASRPQDRQFILSSKKLLLSDSGFYLCATSGQTYTGELFFGEGSRLTVL.

This rearrangement joins TRBV11-3 to TRBJ2-1, with unresolved D. There are 13 residues in the CDR3. From germline, CDR1 is SGHNT and CDR2 YENEEA. Trimming cost V 5 bases and J 8 bases, with 13 bases left between them. The CDR3: CASSVTPRDEQFF. CDR3 sequence (DNA): TGTGCCAGCAGCGTCACTCCTCGAGATGAGCAGTTCTTC.

The chain uses TRBV3-1 (or the pseudogene TRBV3-2) and TRBJ1-4, with 7 positions matching TRBD1. CDR1 LGHDT and CDR2 YNNKEL come from the germline V gene (reference sequence). The CDR3 contains 14 residues. The J segment lost 5 bases and the V segment lost 5 bases, leaving 5 bases of the junction unmatched. CDR3 bases: TGTGCCAGCAGCTACCGGGACAGAAATGAAAAACTGTTTTTT. Protein sequence: CASSYRDRNEKLFF.

This chain uses TRBV6-2 or TRBV6-3 with TRBJ2-1; 9 bases match TRBD2. This CDR3 has 13 residues. Per germline, CDR1 MNHEY and CDR2 SVGEGT. J gave up 10 bases and V 6 bases, and 7 bases lay outside the gene matches. This CDR3 reads CASSLAGAREQFF. In DNA, the CDR3 is TGTGCCAGCAGCTTAGCGGGAGCAAGGGAGCAGTTCTTC.

This clone has only one observation. The chain employs TRBV6-5 and TRBJ2-1; a weak D match, TRBD2 (7 bases). CDR3 length: 16 amino acids. Germline V gene data show CDR1 as MNHEY and CDR2 as SVGAGI. The V end lost 4 bases, the J end lost 9 bases, and 22 bases lay between the germline ends. CDR3 nucleotides: TGTGCCAGCAGTTTTCCTCAGGGGAGGGGTCTTGTTGAGCAGTTCTTC. Translation gives CASSFPQGRGLVEQFF.

The chain links TRBV2 to TRBJ1-1; 10 positions match TRBD1. The CDR3 extends over 17 amino acids. Trimming took 4 bases from V and 4 from J; bases not matched to a gene: 12. Germline CDR1 reads SNHLY; CDR2 reads FYNNEI. The CDR3 loop is CASSGGIGGQGRTEAFF. CDR3 in DNA: TGTGCCAGCAGTGGGGGTATCGGGGGACAGGGGCGCACTGAAGCTTTCTTT.

The chain links TRBV10-3 to TRBJ1-6; 9 nucleotides match TRBD1. The length of the CDR3 is 15 residues. J lost 6 bases, V lost 6 bases, and 6 bases had no gene match. CDR1 and CDR2 from the germline V gene are ENHRY and SYGVKD. The CDR3 sequence is CAIREDRGVNSPLHF. DNA of the CDR3: TGTGCCATCAGGGAGGACAGGGGTGTTAATTCACCCCTCCACTTT.

This clone was seen a single time. Other DNA variants within this sample encode the same CDR3. The CDR3 spells CASSPLGGGMEQYF. The CDR3 region has the DNA TGTGCCAGCAGCCCCCTTGGGGGGGGGATGGAGCAGTACTTC. The rearrangement joins TRBV14 to TRBJ2-7; TRBD2 agrees at 7 bases. Trimming cost V 4 bases and J 7 bases; bases outside gene matches: 10. The CDR3 runs 14 residues. The V gene's germline CDR1 is SGHDN and CDR2 FVKESK.

This clone showed up just a few times. J is TRBJ1-1 and V is TRBV2; tentative D call: TRBD1 (5 bases). Germline values: CDR1 SNHLY, CDR2 FYNNEI. The V end was cut by 6 bases, the J end by 0 bases, with 8 bases between. The CDR3 extends over 13 amino acids. The CDR3 loop is CASRDNMNTEAFF. CDR3 in DNA: TGTGCCAGCAGGGACAATATGAACACTGAAGCTTTCTTT.

In DNA form, the CDR3 reads TGTGCCAGCAGCTTAGTGTCGACTAGCCTTGAGCAGTTCTTC. Amino acid sequence: CASSLVSTSLEQFF. The chain carries TRBV7-9 and TRBJ2-1; 7 bases are shared with TRBD2. CDR1 is SEHNR, CDR2 FQNEAQ, per germline (reference sequence). This CDR3 region has 14 residues. V was pared by 1 base and J by 9 bases, with 6 bases of the junction left unmatched.

The chain employs TRBV5-1 and TRBJ1-2; no definite D call. Germline CDR1 SGHRS, CDR2 YFSETQ. V was cut by 4 bases and J by 7 bases, with 11 bases left in between. This CDR3 spans 12 amino acids. CDR3 DNA: TGCGCCAGCAGCCCGTCCCGGGGTGGCTACACCTTC. It translates to CASSPSRGGYTF. The full variable domain, with the rest looked up from reference TRBV5-1 and TRBJ1-2, is KAGVTQTPRYLIKTRGQQVTLSCSPISGHRSVSWYQQTPGQGLQFLFEYFSETQRNKGNFPGRFSGRQFSNSRSEMNVSTLELGDSALYLCASSPSRGGYTFGSGTRLTVV.

The chain recombines TRBV7-9 with TRBJ2-1, with unresolved D. The germline V gene encodes CDR1 SEHNR and CDR2 FQNEAQ (reference sequence). With 5 bases removed from V and 1 base from J, the gap between germline ends came to 15 bases. This CDR3 contains 16 residues. CDR3 sequence (DNA): TGTGCCAGCAGCCCCCCCCCAGGCAGGTCCTACAATGAGCAGTTCTTC. Encoded protein: CASSPPPGRSYNEQFF.

The rearrangement uses TRBV6-6 and TRBJ2-7; D gene ambiguous. There are 11 residues in the CDR3. CDR1 is MNHNY and CDR2 is SVGAGI in the germline V gene (reference sequence). V lost 7 bases to trimming and J lost 3 bases, with 7 bases between them. CDR3 region: CASTFRYEQYF. The DNA for the CDR3 is TGTGCCAGCACCTTCCGCTACGAGCAGTACTTC.

This chain connects TRBV19 to TRBJ1-5; D unclear. CDR1 and CDR2 from the germline V gene are LNHDA and SQIVND (reference sequence). V lost 1 base to trimming and J lost 1 base, with 8 bases between them. The CDR3 length is 15 residues. CDR3: CASSIVAQSNQPQHF. The CDR3 DNA reads as TGTGCCAGTAGTATAGTAGCGCAGAGCAATCAGCCCCAGCATTTT.

J is TRBJ1-1 and V is TRBV28, with 8 bases aligning to TRBD1. Trimming at V came to 4 bases and at J to 7 bases, leaving 5 bases not matched to a gene. From germline, CDR1 is MDHEN and CDR2 SYDVKM. This CDR3 comprises 13 residues. CDR3 DNA sequence: TGTGCCAGCAGTTCCCCAGACAGGGGTGAAGCTTTCTTT. It codes for CASSSPDRGEAFF.

This chain joins TRBV11-1 and TRBJ1-1; 7 bases are shared with TRBD1. CDR3 length: 13 amino acids. CDR1 SGHAT and CDR2 FQDESV come from the germline V gene (reference sequence). V was clipped by 5 bases and J by 10 bases; unmatched bases: 10. CDR3 DNA: TGTGCCAGCAGCACCAACAGGGGTCGAGTAGCTTTCTTT. It translates to CASSTNRGRVAFF.

V gene TRBV27 combines with J gene TRBJ1-5; TRBD1 matches at 9 bases. This CDR3 spans 18 amino acids. The V and J ends lost 5 bases and 0 bases, in that order; junction bases with no gene match: 11. Looked up from germline, CDR1 is MNHEY and CDR2 is SMNVEV (reference sequence). The CDR3, as DNA: TGTGCCAGCAGTAAGGACAGGGGAACAGGTTATAGCAATCAGCCCCAGCATTTT. Residues: CASSKDRGTGYSNQPQHF.

This clone was detected only a few times. The genes are TRBV30 and TRBJ2-7, with D possibly being TRBD1 (6 bases). The ends were cut back, 4 bases at V and 1 base at J, with 11 bases in the middle. Germline assignment: CDR1 GTSNPN and CDR2 SVGIG (reference sequence). The CDR3 is 13 amino acids. The CDR3: CAWKQGNSYEQYF. The DNA for the CDR3 is TGTGCCTGGAAACAGGGAAATTCCTACGAGCAGTACTTC.

This clone was picked up one time. The chain joins TRBV2 to TRBJ2-2; TRBD2 matches 7 bases. The trim removed 7 bases at V and 4 bases at J, leaving 6 bases unmatched. The germline V gene encodes CDR1 SNHLY and CDR2 FYNNEI. The CDR3 runs 14 residues. The CDR3 region has the DNA TGTGCCAGCACGGGGGGAGAAGTCACCGGGGAGCTGTTTTTT. This translates into CASTGGEVTGELFF.

With regard to this clone: An end of the junction does not agree with germline; a read error may underlie this. The gene calls are TRBV3-1 (or the pseudogene TRBV3-2) and TRBJ2-7, with D possibly being TRBD2 (5 bases). CDR3 length: 12 amino acids. Germline values: CDR1 LGHDT, CDR2 YNNKEL (reference sequence). The DNA of the CDR3 is TGTGCCAGCAGCCAAGGCTCGGCCGGGGTGAACTTC. This translates into CASSQGSAGVNF.